This T cell receptor (beta chain) was found in a study of blood T cell repertoires in COVID-19. Study overall: Sample material is recorded as cDNA or gDNA derived from T cells, B-cell-depleted T cells, or PBMCs.

Measured with immunoSEQ multiplex PCR; TCRdb has only the in-frame clones, and not every one. The data show around 160,000 clones, approximately 88% seen once. V was shortened by 6 bases and J by 1 base, with 9 bases between the two germline ends. Germline-derived CDR1 and CDR2 are MDHEN and SYDVKM. CDR3 length: 13 amino acids. Participants' own reports of clinical history determined their cohort assignment. The J gene is TRBJ1-1, the V gene TRBV28; tentatively, D is TRBD1 (5 bases). The TCR comes from a woman aged 25 to 39 with acute COVID-19. The material sequenced was PBMCs or T cells enriched from blood (not recorded which). In nucleotides, the CDR3 is TGTGCCAGCAGCCCTCAGGGGAACACTGAAGCTTTCTTT. This encodes CASSPQGNTEAFF. The full variable domain, rest sourced from reference TRBV28 and TRBJ1-1, is DVKVTQSSRYLVKRTGEKVFLECVQDMDHENMFWYRQDPGLGLRLIYFSYDVKMKEKGDIPEGYSVSREKKERFSLILESASTNQTSMYLCASSPQGNTEAFFGQGTRLTVV.